This paragraph reports one T cell receptor (beta chain). This sample was taken from a study of blood T cell repertoires in COVID-19. In the original workflow: Nucleated cell counts were estimated from reference gene primer amplification. Sequenced by immunoSEQ multiplex PCR; TCRdb stores in-frame clones only, minus some. V, J and clone size are those of that table, while D and trimming were read from the DNA. The sample yields a few hundred thousand clones, approximately 86% seen once. This clonotype was obtained from a woman aged 30 to 39 who had been exposed to COVID-19. Material for sequencing was PBMCs or T cells enriched from blood (not recorded which).

CDR3 sequence reads: CASSLVGGSYNEQFF. CDR3 nucleotide sequence: TGTGCCAGCAGCTTGGTAGGGGGCTCCTACAATGAGCAGTTCTTC. V usage is TRBV5-8 and J usage is TRBJ2-1; a possible D gene is TRBD1 (6 bases). The V end was cut by 0 bases, the J end by 0 bases, with 7 bases between. CDR3 size: 15 residues. The germline CDR1 and CDR2 sequences are SGHTS and YDEGEE.